This passage covers 2 T cell receptor beta chains from one sample sequenced in a study of human T cells and chemical hapten exposure. A single record per CDR3 protein comes from TCRdb applying MiXCR to the RACE reads. The sample yields approximately 97,000 distinct CDR3 sequences, about an eighth seen once. The time point here: patch test 2, 6 weeks after DPC sensitization. As for treatment: therapeutic diphenylcyclopropenone sensitization with weekly scalp DPC. The sequences come from whole blood, collected in connection with sensitization to the hapten diphenylcyclopropenone (DPC). These TCRs come from a woman between 40 and 50 years old with alopecia areata. Some clones in this sample may be carry-over from other donors' samples.

The chain has TRBV7-2 and TRBJ2-6; perhaps TRBD1 as D (6 bases). Germline CDR1 SGHTA, CDR2 FQGNSA. This CDR3 is built from 15 residues. V dropped 5 bases and J dropped 2 bases, with 10 bases sitting between them. The CDR3 DNA follows: TGTGCCAGCAGCCTCCGGACAGCTGGGGCCAACGTCCTGACTTTC. It specifies CASSLRTAGANVLTF.

J is TRBJ2-4 and V is TRBV29-1; 10 bases line up with TRBD1. The CDR3 runs to 16 residues. Trimming at V came to 6 bases and at J to 0 bases, leaving 8 bases not matched to a gene. Germline V gene lookup returns CDR1 SQVTM and CDR2 ANQGSEA. The CDR3 is CSVVWGDRGAKNIQYF. The CDR3 DNA reads as TGCAGCGTCGTATGGGGGGACAGGGGAGCCAAAAACATTCAGTACTTC.